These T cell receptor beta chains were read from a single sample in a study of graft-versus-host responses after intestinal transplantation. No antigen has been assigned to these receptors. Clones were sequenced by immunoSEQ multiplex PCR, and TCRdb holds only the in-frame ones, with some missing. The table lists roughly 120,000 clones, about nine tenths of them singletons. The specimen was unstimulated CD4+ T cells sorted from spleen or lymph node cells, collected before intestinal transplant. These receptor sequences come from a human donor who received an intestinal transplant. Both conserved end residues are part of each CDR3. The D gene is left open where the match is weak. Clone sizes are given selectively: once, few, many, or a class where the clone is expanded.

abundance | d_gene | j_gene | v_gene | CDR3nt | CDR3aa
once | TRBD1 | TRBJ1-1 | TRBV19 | TGTGCCAGTACTGTGACAGGGGTGGGAACTGAAGCTTTCTTT | CASTVTGVGTEAFF
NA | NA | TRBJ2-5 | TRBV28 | TGTGCCAGCAGTGGCCACAGGGAAGAGACCCAGTACTTC | CASSGHREETQYF
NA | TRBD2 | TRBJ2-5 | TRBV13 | TGTGCCAGCAGCTCTAGCGGGAGTACAGAGACCCAGTACTTC | CASSSSGSTETQYF
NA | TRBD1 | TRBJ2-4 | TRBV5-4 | TGTGCCAGCAGCGTGGACTACGGACAGGGGAGGATTCAGTACTTC | CASSVDYGQGRIQYF
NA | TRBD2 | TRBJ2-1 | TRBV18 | TGTGCCAGCTCGTCGCTAGCGGGAGGACTATTCTACAATGAGCAGTTCTTC | CASSSLAGGLFYNEQFF
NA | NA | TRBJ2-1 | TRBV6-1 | TGTGCCAGCAGCCGACTAGACAATTACGACAATGAGCAGTTCTTC | CASSRLDNYDNEQFF
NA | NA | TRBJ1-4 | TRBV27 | TGTGCCAGCAGCCGCCGGTTGGAGGGAGCTGAAAAACTGTTTTTT | CASSRRLEGAEKLFF
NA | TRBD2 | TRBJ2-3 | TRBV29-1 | TGCAGCGTTACCTCCGGGACTAGGACAGATACGCAGTATTTT | CSVTSGTRTDTQYF
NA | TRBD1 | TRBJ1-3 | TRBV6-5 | TGTGCCAGCAGTTACGGGGACAGAGGCACCATATATTTT | CASSYGDRGTIYF
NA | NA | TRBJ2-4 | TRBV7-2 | TGTGCCAGCAGCCCACGCTCCGCTACCAAAAACATTCAGTACTTC | CASSPRSATKNIQYF
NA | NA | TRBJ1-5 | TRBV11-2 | TGTGCCAGCAGCTTGGGACTCAGCGTAGGGCCCCAGCATTTT | CASSLGLSVGPQHF
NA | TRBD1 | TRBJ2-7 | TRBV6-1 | TGTGCCAGCGGCTGGGGACAGATAATTTCCTACGAGCAGTACTTC | CASGWGQIISYEQYF
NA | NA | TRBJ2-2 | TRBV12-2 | TGTGCAAGTCGCTTAGGGATTGGGACAGGGAAGAACACCGGGGAGCTGTTTTTT | CASRLGIGTGKNTGELFF
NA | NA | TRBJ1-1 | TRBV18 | TGTGCCAGCTCACCACCGAGTGGGAGGATGAACACTGAAGCTTTCTTT | CASSPPSGRMNTEAFF
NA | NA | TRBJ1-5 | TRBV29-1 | TGCAGCGTTGCCTTTCCGCCCCAGCATTTT | CSVAFPPQHF
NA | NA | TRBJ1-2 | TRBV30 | TGTGCCTGGAGTGTAAGACAAGACTATGGCTACACCTTC | CAWSVRQDYGYTF